A single sample gave rise to the 5 T cell receptor beta chains below, sequenced in a study of beta chain features in type 1 diabetes. Expressed TCRB transcripts got sequenced, as all isolated RNA was reverse transcribed. Produced via immunoSEQ multiplex PCR; TCRdb's table is partial and in-frame only. The sample lists 400,000 to 600,000 clones, roughly 30% seen once, with around 0.065% in the top ten. Sequencing was done on a sample of naive CD4+ T cells from blood. All receptors come from a young man in good health.

Note on this clone: Other DNA sequences of this sample code for an identical CDR3. The J gene is TRBJ2-7, the V gene TRBV7-2; D gene uncertain. The V end was cut by 5 bases, the J end by 2 bases, with 7 bases between. This CDR3 is built from 12 residues. In germline, CDR1 is SGHTA, CDR2 FQGNSA. CDR3 residues: CASSLVAYEQYF. Here the CDR3 DNA reads TGTGCCAGCAGCCTAGTCGCCTACGAGCAGTACTTC.

The chain recombines TRBV29-1 with TRBJ2-4; D is ambiguous. V was pared by 4 bases and J by 2 bases, with 9 bases between. CDR1 is SQVTM, CDR2 ANQGSEA, per germline. The CDR3 consists of 13 residues. CDR3 bases: TGCAGCGTTGGCTTGCTTACCAAAAACATTCAGTACTTC. Its protein product is CSVGLLTKNIQYF.

The sample holds a few counts of this clone. CDR3 DNA: TGTGCCAGCAGCGCCACAGGGTCTGGGGCCAACGTCCTGACTTTC. Translating it yields CASSATGSGANVLTF. The chain has TRBV7-3 and TRBJ2-6; possibly TRBD1 for D (6 bases). V dropped 5 bases and J dropped 1 base, with 9 bases sitting between them. Per the germline V gene, CDR1 is SGHTA and CDR2 is FQGTGA. The CDR3 is 15 amino acids.

This clone was recorded once. V and J are TRBV2 and TRBJ1-1; D is perhaps TRBD1 (5 bases). The CDR3 loop spans 13 amino acids. The ends were cut back, 7 bases at V and 0 bases at J, with 9 bases in the middle. From germline, CDR1 is SNHLY and CDR2 FYNNEI. The CDR3 nucleotides are TGTGCCAGCAAGGGACGGTTGAACACTGAAGCTTTCTTT. Its translation: CASKGRLNTEAFF.

This clone appeared a few times. This rearrangement joins TRBV4-1 to TRBJ2-4; no firm D call. CDR1 is MGHRA, CDR2 YSYEKL, per germline. This CDR3 region has 16 residues. Trimming stripped 0 bases from V and 0 bases from J, with 9 bases between. The CDR3: CASSQDMALAKNIQYF. In DNA form, the CDR3 reads TGCGCCAGCAGCCAAGATATGGCCCTAGCCAAAAACATTCAGTACTTC.